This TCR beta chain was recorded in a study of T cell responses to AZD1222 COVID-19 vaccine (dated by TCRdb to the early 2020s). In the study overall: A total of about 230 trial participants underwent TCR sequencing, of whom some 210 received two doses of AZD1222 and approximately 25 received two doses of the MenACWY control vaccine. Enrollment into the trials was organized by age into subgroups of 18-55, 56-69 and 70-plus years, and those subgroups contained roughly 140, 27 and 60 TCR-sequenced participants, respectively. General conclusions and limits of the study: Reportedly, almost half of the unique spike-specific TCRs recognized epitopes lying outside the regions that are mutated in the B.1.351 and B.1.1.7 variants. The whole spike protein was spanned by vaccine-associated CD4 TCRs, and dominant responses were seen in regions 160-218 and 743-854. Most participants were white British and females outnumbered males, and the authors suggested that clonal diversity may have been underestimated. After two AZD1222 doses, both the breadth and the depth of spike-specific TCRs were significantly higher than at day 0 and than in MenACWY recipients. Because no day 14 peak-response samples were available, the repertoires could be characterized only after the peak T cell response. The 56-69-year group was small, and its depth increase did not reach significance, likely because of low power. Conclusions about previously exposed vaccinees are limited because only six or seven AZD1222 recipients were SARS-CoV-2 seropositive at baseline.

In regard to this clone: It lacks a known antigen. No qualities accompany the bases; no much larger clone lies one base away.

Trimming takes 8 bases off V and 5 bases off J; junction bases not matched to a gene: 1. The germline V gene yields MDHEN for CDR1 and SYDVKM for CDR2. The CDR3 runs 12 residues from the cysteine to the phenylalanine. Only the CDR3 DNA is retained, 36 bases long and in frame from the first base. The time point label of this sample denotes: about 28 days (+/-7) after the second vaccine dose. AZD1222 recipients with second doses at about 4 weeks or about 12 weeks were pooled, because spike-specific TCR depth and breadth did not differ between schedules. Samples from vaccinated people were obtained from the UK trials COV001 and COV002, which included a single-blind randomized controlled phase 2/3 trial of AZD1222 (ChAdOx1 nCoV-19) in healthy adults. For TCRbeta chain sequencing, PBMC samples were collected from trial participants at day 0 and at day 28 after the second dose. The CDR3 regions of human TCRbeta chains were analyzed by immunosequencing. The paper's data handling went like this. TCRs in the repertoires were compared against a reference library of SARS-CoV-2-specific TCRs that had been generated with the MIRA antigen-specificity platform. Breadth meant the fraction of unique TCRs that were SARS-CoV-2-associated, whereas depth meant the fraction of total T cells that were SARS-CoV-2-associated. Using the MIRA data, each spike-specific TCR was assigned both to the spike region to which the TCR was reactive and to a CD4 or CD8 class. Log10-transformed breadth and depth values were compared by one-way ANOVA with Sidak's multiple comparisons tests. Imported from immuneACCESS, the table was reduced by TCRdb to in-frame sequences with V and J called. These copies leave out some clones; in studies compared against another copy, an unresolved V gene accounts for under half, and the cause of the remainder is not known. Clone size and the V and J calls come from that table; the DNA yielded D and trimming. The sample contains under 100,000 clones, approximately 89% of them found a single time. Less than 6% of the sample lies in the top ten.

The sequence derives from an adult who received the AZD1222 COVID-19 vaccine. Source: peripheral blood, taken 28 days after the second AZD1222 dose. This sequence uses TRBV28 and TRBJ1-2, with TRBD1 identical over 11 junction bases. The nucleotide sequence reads TGTGCCAGCGGACAGGGGGCGTATGGCTACACCTTC. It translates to CASGQGAYGYTF.